This paragraph reports one T cell receptor (beta chain). Its target is not known. Germline V gives CDR1 LGHNA, CDR2 YSLEER. V lost 0 bases to trimming and J lost 0 bases, with 15 bases between them. This CDR3 has 19 residues. This sample was included in a study of T cells after yellow fever vaccination. Findings and limits, study-wide: In FACS-sorted repertoires, abundant clonotypes from the bulk population could appear as contaminants. Peaking faster, on day 5 versus 15, the secondary response was nonetheless weaker.

TCRdb ran MiXCR on the 5' RACE reads and lists one entry per CDR3 protein. The sample includes about 400,000 distinct CDR3 sequences, roughly 6.2% of them seen just once. The TCR sequence derives from a man younger than 45 who received the YFV17D yellow fever vaccine. The sample here was PBMCs, taken 5 days after the yellow fever booster vaccination. This chain connects TRBV4-3 to TRBJ2-6; TRBD2 might be the D (6 bases). The chain's CDR3 is CASSQDPAGLRSGANVLTF. The CDR3 coding sequence is TGCGCCAGCAGCCAAGACCCGGCAGGACTACGCTCTGGGGCCAACGTCCTGACTTTC.